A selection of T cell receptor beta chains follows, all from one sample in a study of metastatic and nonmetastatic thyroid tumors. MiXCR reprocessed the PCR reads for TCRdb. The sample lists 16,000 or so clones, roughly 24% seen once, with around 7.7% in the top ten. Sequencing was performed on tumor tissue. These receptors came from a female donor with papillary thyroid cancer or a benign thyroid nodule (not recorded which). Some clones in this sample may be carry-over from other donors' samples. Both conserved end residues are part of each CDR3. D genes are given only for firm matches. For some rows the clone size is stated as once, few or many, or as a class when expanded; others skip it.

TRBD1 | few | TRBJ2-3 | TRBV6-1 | TGTGCCAGCAGTGAGGGACAGGGAGAAGATACGCAGTATTTT | CASSEGQGEDTQYF
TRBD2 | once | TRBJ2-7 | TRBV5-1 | TGCGCCAGCAGCACCGCACCTAGCGGGGTCCCGAGGGAGCAGTACTTC | CASSTAPSGVPREQYF
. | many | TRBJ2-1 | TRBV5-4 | TGTGCCAGCAGATCCCCTACAGGTGAGCAGTTCTTC | CASRSPTGEQFF
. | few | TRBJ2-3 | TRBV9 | TGTGCCAGCAGCTTAACGGTAGATACGCAGTATTTT | CASSLTVDTQYF
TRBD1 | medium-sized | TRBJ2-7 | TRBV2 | TGTGCCAGCATCCTCCGACAGGGGGCGCCCCTCGAGCAGTACTTC | CASILRQGAPLEQYF
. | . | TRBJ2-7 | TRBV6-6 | TGTGCCAGCAGTTATGCAGAATCCTACGAGCATTACTTC | CASSYAESYEHYF
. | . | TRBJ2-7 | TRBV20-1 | TGCAGTGCTAGAGATCGGGACGGGAGACACTCCTACGAGCAGTACTTC | CSARDRDGRHSYEQYF
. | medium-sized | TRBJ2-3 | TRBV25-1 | TGTGCCAGCAGCCCGGGACTGCGCACAGATACGCAGTATTTT | CASSPGLRTDTQYF
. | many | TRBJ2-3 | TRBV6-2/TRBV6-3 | TGTGCCAGCAGTTATGAATCCAATACGCAGTATTTT | CASSYESNTQYF
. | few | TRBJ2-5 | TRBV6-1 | TGTGCCAGCAGTGAGGCCGGTGGGGAACAAGAGACCCAGTACTTC | CASSEAGGEQETQYF
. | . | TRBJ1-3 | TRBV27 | TGTGCCAGCAGTTTACGTTGGGGCGCTGGAAACACCATATATTTT | CASSLRWGAGNTIYF
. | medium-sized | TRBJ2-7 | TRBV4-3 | TGCGCCAGCAGCCAAGATCTCGGGGACTACGAGCAGTACTTC | CASSQDLGDYEQYF
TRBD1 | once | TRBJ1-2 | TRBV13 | TGTGCCAGCAGCGAGGGACAGGGGGATAGCTATGGCTACACCTTC | CASSEGQGDSYGYTF
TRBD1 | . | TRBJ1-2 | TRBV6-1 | TGTGCCAGCAGTCAGGGGACAGGGGCTAACTATGGCTACACCTTC | CASSQGTGANYGYTF
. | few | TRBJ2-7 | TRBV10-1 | TGCGCCAGCAGTGAGGTGTTGGGTCAGTACTTC | CASSEVLGQYF
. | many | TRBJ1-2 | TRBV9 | TGTGGCAGCAGTGTTGGGACATATGGCTACACCTTC | CGSSVGTYGYTF
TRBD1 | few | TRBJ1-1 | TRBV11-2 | TGTGCCAGCAGCCACGGGACAGCGAACACTGAAGCTTTCTTT | CASSHGTANTEAFF
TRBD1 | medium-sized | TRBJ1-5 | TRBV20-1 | TGCAGTGCTTTAGGACAGGGGCAGCCCCAGCATTTT | CSALGQGQPQHF
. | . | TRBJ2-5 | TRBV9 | TGTGCCAGCAGCCTAGGGCCTGCGGAGACCAGGTACTTC | CASSLGPAETRYF
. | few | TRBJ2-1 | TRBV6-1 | TGTGCCAGCAAAGATGGCCCTAACAATGAGCAGTTCTTC | CASKDGPNNEQFF
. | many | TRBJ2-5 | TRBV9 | TGTGCCAGCAGCGTATCTCCGGGAGCGGAAGAGACCCAGTACTTC | CASSVSPGAEETQYF
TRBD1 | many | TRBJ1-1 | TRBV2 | TGTGCCAGCAGTGAAGCTCGAGACAGGGGGCTTGAAGCTTTCTTT | CASSEARDRGLEAFF
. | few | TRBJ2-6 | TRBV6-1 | TGTGCCAGCAGGGACAGCTCTGGGGCCAACGTCCTGACTTTC | CASRDSSGANVLTF
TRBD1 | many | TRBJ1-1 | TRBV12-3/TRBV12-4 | TGTGCCAGCACCAGAGACAGGGCGGGCACTGAAGCTTTCTTT | CASTRDRAGTEAFF
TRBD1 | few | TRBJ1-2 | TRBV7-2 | TGTGCCAGCAGCTCATTGACAGGGGGCGTAGGCTACACCTTC | CASSSLTGGVGYTF
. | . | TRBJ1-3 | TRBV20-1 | TGCAGTGCTATGTATCTTGGGGCCGCCGACCTCTCTGGAAACACCATATATTTT | CSAMYLGAADLSGNTIYF
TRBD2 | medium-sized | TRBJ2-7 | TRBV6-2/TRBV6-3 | TGTGCCAGCAGTCCCGGGGGGAGCGGGAGTCGCTACGAGCAGTACTTC | CASSPGGSGSRYEQYF
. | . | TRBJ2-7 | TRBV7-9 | TGTGCCAGCAGTAAGGAAGGTACCGAGCAGTACTTC | CASSKEGTEQYF
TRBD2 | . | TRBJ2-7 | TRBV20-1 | TGCAGTGCCCCGGGACTAGCCGCCTACGAGCAGTACTTC | CSAPGLAAYEQYF
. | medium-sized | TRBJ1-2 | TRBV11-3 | TGTGCCAGCAGCTTAGTCCGGGGGGATGGCTACACCTTC | CASSLVRGDGYTF
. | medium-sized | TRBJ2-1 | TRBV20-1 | TGCAGTCCGAGAAGACCCTCCTACAATGAGCAGTTCTTC | CSPRRPSYNEQFF
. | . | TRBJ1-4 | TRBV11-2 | TGTGCCAGCAGCTTAGGCCTAAATGAAAAACTGTTTTTT | CASSLGLNEKLFF
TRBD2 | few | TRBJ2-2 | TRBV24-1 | TGTGCCACCAGTGATTTACTAGCGGACACCGGGGAGCTGTTTTTT | CATSDLLADTGELFF
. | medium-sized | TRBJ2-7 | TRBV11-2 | TGTGCCAGCAGCCGCTTCGGGGACGAGCAGTACTTC | CASSRFGDEQYF
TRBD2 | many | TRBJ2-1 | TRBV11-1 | TGTGCCAGCAGCTTAGATAGCGGGAGGGCCGATGAGCAGTTCTTC | CASSLDSGRADEQFF
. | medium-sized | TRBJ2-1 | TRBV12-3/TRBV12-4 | TGTGCCAGCAGTCCCCCCCGTATTCTAGGCTCCTACAATGAGCAGTTCTTC | CASSPPRILGSYNEQFF
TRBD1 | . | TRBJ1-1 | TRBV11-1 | TGTGCCAGCAGCTTGTTAGGCAACAGGGGAAACACTGAAGCTTTCTTT | CASSLLGNRGNTEAFF
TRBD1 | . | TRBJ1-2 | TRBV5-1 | TGCGCCAGCAGCAGGGACGGGACAGTGGATGGCTACACCTTC | CASSRDGTVDGYTF
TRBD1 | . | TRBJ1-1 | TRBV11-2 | TGTGCCAGCAGCACCGACAGGGCCACTGAAGCCTTCTTT | CASSTDRATEAFF
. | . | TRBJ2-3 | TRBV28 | TGTGCCAGCAAGAGGCGGCCGGGAAGACGCGCGGGCACAGATACGCAGTATTTT | CASKRRPGRRAGTDTQYF
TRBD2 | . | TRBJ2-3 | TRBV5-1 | TGCGCCAGCAGCCTTACTAGCGGGAACACAGATACGCAGTATTTT | CASSLTSGNTDTQYF
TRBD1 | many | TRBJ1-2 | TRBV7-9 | TGTGCCACCCCGGCAGGGGGCCCCCTGGCTAACTATGGCTACACCTTC | CATPAGGPLANYGYTF
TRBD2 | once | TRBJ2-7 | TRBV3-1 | TGTGCCAGCAGCCAAGGAGAGCTAGCGGGACGGGACGAGCAGTACTTC | CASSQGELAGRDEQYF